What follows are 22 T cell receptor beta chains derived from one specimen sequenced in a study of control samples from healthy donors and cancer patients. Sequencing was performed with immunoSEQ multiplex PCR; in TCRdb, only in-frame clones are kept and a portion is missing. The data hold 140,000 or so clones, with around 90% observed a single time. Sequencing used blood. The receptors shown here come from a man aged 25-45 years in good health.

The chain recombines TRBV6-5 with TRBJ2-7; D not resolved. CDR1 is MNHEY, CDR2 SVGAGI, per germline. V lost 2 bases and J 6 bases, leaving 5 bases between the germline ends. The CDR3 has 11 amino acids. CDR3 DNA sequence: TGTGCCAGCAGTTACAGAGGCGAGCAGTACTTC. This gives the protein CASSYRGEQYF.

The J gene is TRBJ1-5, the V gene TRBV6-6, with TRBD1 as a possible D gene (5 bases). Germline V lookup: CDR1 MNHNY, CDR2 SVGAGI (reference sequence). V lost 0 bases and J 7 bases, leaving 7 bases between the germline ends. This CDR3 comprises 13 residues. As DNA, the CDR3 is TGTGCCAGCAGTTACTCTAGGGACCAGCCCCAGCATTTT. Its translation is CASSYSRDQPQHF.

V and J are TRBV7-6 and TRBJ2-6, with 8 bases fitting TRBD2. J gave up 2 bases and V 1 base, and 1 base lay outside the gene matches. Looked up from germline, CDR1 is SGHVS and CDR2 is FNYEAQ. The CDR3 extends over 16 amino acids. The CDR3, as DNA: TGTGCCAGCAGCTTAGGGACTAGCCCTGGGGCCAACGTCCTGACTTTC. Encoded protein: CASSLGTSPGANVLTF.

This chain links TRBV5-8 with TRBJ2-7; D could derive from TRBD1 or TRBD2 (5 bases each). The CDR3 runs 14 residues. Trimming cost V 4 bases and J 0 bases, with 11 bases left between them. Germline lookup yields CDR1 SGHTS and CDR2 YDEGEE. The CDR3 here is CASSLGDGSYEQYF. The CDR3 DNA reads as TGTGCCAGCAGCCTGGGGGACGGCTCCTACGAGCAGTACTTC.

The rearrangement links TRBV3-1 (or the pseudogene TRBV3-2) to TRBJ1-1, with TRBD1 as a possible D gene (5 bases). Trimming shortened V by 1 base and J by 10 bases, and 10 bases separated the two germline ends. The germline V gene encodes CDR1 LGHDT and CDR2 YNNKEL (reference sequence). The CDR3 runs 12 residues. DNA of the CDR3: TGTGCCAGCAGCCAAGGTGGGGGTGTAGCTTTCTTT. This translates into CASSQGGGVAFF.

This rearrangement joins TRBV19 to TRBJ1-5; 8 bases match TRBD1. Germline V gene data show CDR1 as LNHDA and CDR2 as SQIVND (reference sequence). With 5 bases clipped from V and 5 bases from J, the junction kept 11 bases outside the gene matches. The CDR3 totals 16 residues. CDR3 protein: CASSSLLTGDDQPQHF. The DNA of the CDR3 is TGTGCCAGTAGTTCCCTCCTGACAGGGGATGATCAGCCCCAGCATTTT.

In nucleotides, the CDR3 is TGTGCCAGCAGCCGCGAGATCTACGAGCAGTACTTC. As protein: CASSREIYEQYF. The chain employs TRBV6-6 and TRBJ2-7, with D unresolved. Germline V gives CDR1 MNHNY, CDR2 SVGAGI (reference sequence). Trimming pared 6 bases from V and 3 bases from J, leaving 9 bases between. The CDR3 is 12 residues long.

The chain combines TRBV29-1 with TRBJ2-7; no clear D. The CDR3 is 13 residues long. The germline V gene encodes CDR1 SQVTM and CDR2 ANQGSEA. The V and J ends lost 0 bases and 9 bases respectively, with 15 bases between them. The CDR3 bases are TGCAGCGTTGAAGATGGTTCGGTTTCAGGGCAGTACTTC. This sequence encodes CSVEDGSVSGQYF.

The genes are TRBV5-1 and TRBJ1-2; maybe TRBD1 (5 bases). With 0 bases removed from V and 6 bases from J, the gap between germline ends came to 15 bases. Germline V gives CDR1 SGHRS, CDR2 YFSETQ. This CDR3 is built from 15 residues. The CDR3 nucleotides read TGCGCCAGCAGCTTGGTTCCGGGGCAGCGGGATGGCTACACCTTC. Translation: CASSLVPGQRDGYTF. The full variable domain, completed using reference TRBV5-1 and TRBJ1-2, is KAGVTQTPRYLIKTRGQQVTLSCSPISGHRSVSWYQQTPGQGLQFLFEYFSETQRNKGNFPGRFSGRQFSNSRSEMNVSTLELGDSALYLCASSLVPGQRDGYTFGSGTRLTVV.

The rearrangement joins TRBV28 to TRBJ2-7; D unresolved. Germline values: CDR1 MDHEN, CDR2 SYDVKM. The CDR3 spans 13 residues. Trimming pared 1 base from V and 2 bases from J, leaving 6 bases between. CDR3 sequence reads: CASSLSPTYEQYF. In DNA, the CDR3 is TGTGCCAGCAGTTTATCACCTACCTACGAGCAGTACTTC.

The rearrangement joins TRBV5-4 to TRBJ2-7, with 9 positions matching TRBD1. Germline V gene lookup returns CDR1 SGHNT and CDR2 YYREEE (reference sequence). CDR3 size: 15 residues. J gave up 6 bases and V 0 bases, and 7 bases lay outside the gene matches. The CDR3: CASSLDNRGLREQYF. CDR3 DNA: TGTGCCAGCAGCTTGGACAACAGGGGGCTGCGCGAGCAGTACTTC.

This clone was found once. The rearrangement uses TRBV25-1 and TRBJ2-4, with 9 bases lining up with TRBD2. The J segment lost 0 bases and the V segment lost 1 base, leaving 4 bases of the junction unmatched. The CDR3 runs 17 residues. Germline V CDR1 and CDR2: MGHDK, SYGVNS. The DNA for the CDR3 is TGTGCCAGCAGTGAATTGACTAGCGGAGTAGCCAAAAACATTCAGTACTTC. The encoded protein is CASSELTSGVAKNIQYF.

This clone occurred a few times. The V call is TRBV6-2 or TRBV6-3, the J call TRBJ2-1; 8 nucleotides agree with TRBD2. The CDR3 loop spans 14 amino acids. Germline V gene data show CDR1 as MNHEY and CDR2 as SVGEGT. V was clipped by 5 bases and J by 7 bases; unmatched bases: 7. CDR3 region: CASSVAGTSNEQFF. In DNA, the CDR3 is TGTGCCAGCAGTGTCGCGGGGACTAGTAATGAGCAGTTCTTC.

The chain joins TRBV25-1 to TRBJ2-5, with 9 bases matching TRBD2. The ends lost 3 bases at V and 5 bases at J; junction bases unmatched: 7. Germline V CDR1 and CDR2: MGHDK, SYGVNS. This CDR3 has 15 amino acids. The chain's CDR3 is CASSDPRGGGETQYF. CDR3 DNA: TGTGCCAGCAGTGACCCGCGGGGGGGCGGGGAGACCCAGTACTTC.

The chain links TRBV3-1 (or the pseudogene TRBV3-2) to TRBJ2-1; 8 bases are a match to TRBD1. Germline V gene lookup returns CDR1 LGHDT and CDR2 YNNKEL (reference sequence). This CDR3 comprises 16 residues. The V gene end was trimmed by 4 bases and the J gene end by 6 bases; junction bases not matched to a gene: 11. The CDR3: CASSRHDRGFCNEQFF. CDR3 nucleotide sequence: TGTGCCAGCAGCCGACACGACAGGGGATTTTGCAATGAGCAGTTCTTC.

This clone was observed once. J is TRBJ2-1 and V is TRBV11-2; D gene ambiguous. CDR1 and CDR2 (germline): SGHAT, FQNNGV. Trimming took off 1 base at V and 2 bases at J, with 9 bases between the two ends. The CDR3 contains 15 residues. This chain's CDR3 is CASSLAWAPYNEQFF. CDR3 nucleotides: TGTGCCAGCAGCTTAGCGTGGGCACCCTACAATGAGCAGTTCTTC.

The sample holds one count of this clone. This chain links TRBV11-3 with TRBJ2-1, with 8 nucleotides matching TRBD2. CDR1 and CDR2 from the germline V gene are SGHNT and YENEEA. Trimming cost V 4 bases and J 8 bases; bases outside gene matches: 13. The CDR3 consists of 16 residues. The DNA of the CDR3 is TGTGCCAGCAGCTCCCGCACTAACGGGAGGGCGGATGAGCAGTTCTTC. Translation: CASSSRTNGRADEQFF.

The chain couples TRBV25-1 to TRBJ2-5; D perhaps matches TRBD1 (5 bases). Trimming removed 8 bases from V and 2 bases from J, with 9 bases in between. This CDR3 spans 12 amino acids. In germline, CDR1 is MGHDK, CDR2 SYGVNS. The CDR3: CASEYRQETQYF. The CDR3 DNA reads TGTGCCAGCGAATACAGGCAAGAGACCCAGTACTTC.

The chain couples TRBV4-3 to TRBJ2-7; 8 bases are shared with TRBD2. The CDR3 contains 16 residues. Trimming took 0 bases from V and 7 from J; bases not matched to a gene: 11. Germline values: CDR1 LGHNA, CDR2 YSLEER. The CDR3 region has the DNA TGCGCCAGCAGCCAAGATAACCTAGCGGGCTTTGGAGAGCAGTACTTC. It encodes CASSQDNLAGFGEQYF.

The chain employs TRBV24-1 and TRBJ1-4, with 9 bases identical to TRBD1. Germline values: CDR1 KGHDR, CDR2 SFDVKD. CDR3 length equals 16 residues. J gave up 7 bases and V 3 bases, and 8 bases lay outside the gene matches. CDR3 coding DNA: TGTGCCACCAGTGATGGAACAGGGGGCGCTTTTGAAAAACTGTTTTTT. It translates to CATSDGTGGAFEKLFF.

The V call is TRBV11-2, the J call TRBJ2-7, with 8 bases identical to TRBD1. The CDR3 is 17 residues long. From germline, CDR1 is SGHAT and CDR2 FQNNGV. After removal of 1 base from V and 4 bases from J, the junction contained 12 bases not matched to a gene. The CDR3 nucleotides read TGTGCCAGCAGCTTAGCTGGTCGACAGGGGCGAGGGTACGAGCAGTACTTC. This encodes CASSLAGRQGRGYEQYF. Looking up the rest from reference TRBV11-2 and TRBJ2-7 gives the full variable domain: EAGVAQSPRYKIIEKRQSVAFWCNPISGHATLYWYQQILGQGPKLLIQFQNNGVVDDSQLPKDRFSAERLKGVDSTLKIQPAKLEDSAVYLCASSLAGRQGRGYEQYFGPGTRLTVT.

The rearrangement uses TRBV11-3 and TRBJ2-7, with 9 bases lining up with TRBD1. V was clipped by 5 bases and J by 0 bases; unmatched bases: 20. Germline V gene lookup returns CDR1 SGHNT and CDR2 YENEEA. This CDR3 contains 20 residues. CDR3 in amino acids: CASSTGTGWGDPHYSYEQYF. CDR3 nucleotide sequence: TGTGCCAGCAGCACCGGGACAGGGTGGGGAGACCCCCACTACTCCTACGAGCAGTACTTC.